These T cell receptor beta chains were read from a single sample in a study of cytomegalovirus exposure and HLA in healthy donors. Assay used: immunoSEQ multiplex PCR; TCRdb lists only in-frame clones, some missing. The sample has some 150,000 clones, roughly 82% seen once; the top ten hold 3% to 3.5%. Sequenced input: PBMCs. The receptor source for this set is a male donor in good health and CMV-seronegative. The conserved cysteine and the conserved F or W are not part of the CDR3 here. Fields, in order: CDR3 protein, V gene, J gene, clone size. Clone size is shown for a subset of rows, as once, few, many or a class of expanded clone.

CDR3aa: ASSLALADNSPLH
v_gene: TRBV7-9
j_gene: TRBJ1-6
abundance: .

CDR3aa: ASSVFGSGGAESDTQY
v_gene: TRBV9
j_gene: TRBJ2-3
abundance: .

CDR3aa: ASSARQGRPGNYEQY
v_gene: TRBV27
j_gene: TRBJ2-7
abundance: .

CDR3aa: ASASFDMNTEAF
v_gene: TRBV11-1
j_gene: TRBJ1-1
abundance: .

CDR3aa: ASSFTTGNDYGYT
v_gene: TRBV9
j_gene: TRBJ1-2
abundance: .

CDR3aa: ASSPGLAVGRTGELF
v_gene: TRBV2
j_gene: TRBJ2-2
abundance: .

CDR3aa: ASSLSGQTEKLF
v_gene: TRBV6-6
j_gene: TRBJ1-4
abundance: .

CDR3aa: ASSLGLTSNQPQH
v_gene: TRBV5-5
j_gene: TRBJ1-5
abundance: once

CDR3aa: ASNEDRKAYGYT
v_gene: TRBV2
j_gene: TRBJ1-2
abundance: .

CDR3aa: ASSLISPIGGKETQY
v_gene: TRBV7-9
j_gene: TRBJ2-5
abundance: .

CDR3aa: ASSQVDRSSYEQY
v_gene: TRBV6-1
j_gene: TRBJ2-7
abundance: .

CDR3aa: ASSRSSGVLNEKLF
v_gene: TRBV7-2
j_gene: TRBJ1-4
abundance: .

CDR3aa: ASSVGPETSLYSYNEQF
v_gene: TRBV9
j_gene: TRBJ2-1
abundance: .

CDR3aa: ASSPPQEQETQY
v_gene: TRBV7-9
j_gene: TRBJ2-5
abundance: .

CDR3aa: ASSATGGGLTDTQY
v_gene: TRBV7-9
j_gene: TRBJ2-3
abundance: .

CDR3aa: ASSVGVSYEQY
v_gene: TRBV5-4
j_gene: .
abundance: once

CDR3aa: ASSIFLDSSYEQY
v_gene: TRBV6-5
j_gene: TRBJ2-7
abundance: once

CDR3aa: ASSLFSGPVPYGYT
v_gene: TRBV11-1
j_gene: TRBJ1-2
abundance: few

CDR3aa: ASSHGDRVSNQPQH
v_gene: TRBV7-9
j_gene: TRBJ1-5
abundance: .

CDR3aa: ASNRSNQPQH
v_gene: TRBV6-1
j_gene: TRBJ1-5
abundance: .

CDR3aa: ASSEFGGPQINEQF
v_gene: TRBV6-1
j_gene: TRBJ2-1
abundance: once

CDR3aa: ASSFWDRGTEAF
v_gene: TRBV5-6
j_gene: TRBJ1-1
abundance: .

CDR3aa: ATWTGDQNSPLH
v_gene: TRBV10-3
j_gene: TRBJ1-6
abundance: .

CDR3aa: ASSQVFRSQGATNEKLF
v_gene: TRBV4-1
j_gene: TRBJ1-4
abundance: .

CDR3aa: ASSLVWSGADEAF
v_gene: TRBV5-5
j_gene: TRBJ1-1
abundance: few

CDR3aa: ASSLIGTGAYEQY
v_gene: TRBV28
j_gene: TRBJ2-7
abundance: .

CDR3aa: ASSQDRQGSNQPQH
v_gene: TRBV4-2
j_gene: TRBJ1-5
abundance: .

CDR3aa: ASSQPGQGAREQY
v_gene: TRBV4-1
j_gene: TRBJ2-7
abundance: .

CDR3aa: SVGTFNYEQY
v_gene: TRBV29-1
j_gene: TRBJ2-7
abundance: few

CDR3aa: ASALGVFPLNSPLH
v_gene: TRBV19
j_gene: TRBJ1-6
abundance: .

CDR3aa: AISGSGMDYGYT
v_gene: TRBV10-3
j_gene: TRBJ1-2
abundance: .

CDR3aa: ASSYQGNEQF
v_gene: TRBV6-5
j_gene: TRBJ2-1
abundance: once

CDR3aa: ASTIKAYEQF
v_gene: TRBV28
j_gene: TRBJ2-1
abundance: once

CDR3aa: ASSQIAGGPDTQY
v_gene: TRBV11-1
j_gene: TRBJ2-3
abundance: .

CDR3aa: ASSRTQGAAHEQY
v_gene: TRBV5-1
j_gene: TRBJ2-7
abundance: .

CDR3aa: ASSRGQGQQETQY
v_gene: TRBV21-1
j_gene: TRBJ2-5
abundance: .

CDR3aa: ASSKTVGQVFSYEQY
v_gene: TRBV19
j_gene: TRBJ2-7
abundance: .

CDR3aa: ASSSDRYYT
v_gene: TRBV28
j_gene: TRBJ1-2
abundance: .

CDR3aa: ASRPQRNTEAF
v_gene: TRBV27
j_gene: TRBJ1-1
abundance: .

CDR3aa: ASSHLTLVPMADTQY
v_gene: TRBV11-1
j_gene: TRBJ2-3
abundance: .

CDR3aa: AISETNSGANVLT
v_gene: TRBV10-3
j_gene: TRBJ2-6
abundance: .

CDR3aa: ASSVGTDNEQF
v_gene: TRBV19
j_gene: TRBJ2-1
abundance: .

CDR3aa: ASSGSGGGFLAGEKLF
v_gene: TRBV5-1
j_gene: TRBJ1-4
abundance: .

CDR3aa: ASSHQGRSDTQY
v_gene: TRBV27
j_gene: TRBJ2-3
abundance: .

CDR3aa: ASSWGGGFGYEQY
v_gene: TRBV27
j_gene: TRBJ2-7
abundance: .

CDR3aa: ASSVAGRVAGELF
v_gene: TRBV9
j_gene: TRBJ2-2
abundance: .

CDR3aa: ASSYRGDLNTGELF
v_gene: TRBV6-5
j_gene: TRBJ2-2
abundance: .

CDR3aa: ASSQDGQPNQPQH
v_gene: TRBV9
j_gene: TRBJ1-5
abundance: few